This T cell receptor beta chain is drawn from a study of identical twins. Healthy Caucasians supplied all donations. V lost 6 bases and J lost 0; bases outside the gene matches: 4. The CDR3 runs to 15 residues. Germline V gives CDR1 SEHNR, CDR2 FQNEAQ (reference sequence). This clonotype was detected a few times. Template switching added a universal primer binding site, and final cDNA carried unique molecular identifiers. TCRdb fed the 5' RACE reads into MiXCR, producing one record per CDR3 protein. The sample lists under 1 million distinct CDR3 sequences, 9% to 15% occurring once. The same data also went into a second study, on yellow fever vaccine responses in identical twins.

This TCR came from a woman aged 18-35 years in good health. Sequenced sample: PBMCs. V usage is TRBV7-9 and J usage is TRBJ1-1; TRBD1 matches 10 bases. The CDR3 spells CASRRQGAVNTEAFF. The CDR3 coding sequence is TGTGCCAGCAGACGACAGGGGGCTGTGAACACTGAAGCTTTCTTT.